Below are 23 T cell receptor beta chains sequenced from a single sample in a study of Graves' ophthalmopathy and Graves' hyperthyroidism. Amplified material comprised TCR beta CDR3 regions derived from RNA transcripts. RT-PCR was first run with HTBI primers, then multiplex PCR in a second round. Via MiXCR, TCRdb re-called the multiplex PCR reads, giving one row per CDR3 protein. The sample holds 1 million to 1.3 million distinct CDR3 sequences, 35% to 40% seen once. Source material: peripheral blood or thyroid tissue (not recorded which). These TCRs come from an adult man with Graves' hyperthyroidism.

With regard to this clonotype: This may be a read error: a much more frequent sequence differs by one nucleotide. The chain is built from TRBV20-1 and TRBJ1-5; D is possibly TRBD1 (6 bases). CDR3 size: 16 residues. CDR1 is DFQATT and CDR2 is SNEGSKA in the germline V gene (reference sequence). CDR3 DNA sequence: TGCAGTGTTAGAGCCCTACCAGGGGATAGCAATCAGCCCCAGCATTTT. This codes for CSVRALPGDSNQPQHF.

This clonotype was detected many times. The rearrangement uses TRBV19 and TRBJ1-4, with 7 positions matching TRBD1. CDR1 is LNHDA and CDR2 is SQIVND in the germline V gene (reference sequence). The length of the CDR3 is 15 residues. V gave up 3 bases and J gave up 5 bases; unmatched junction bases: 6. CDR3 coding DNA: TGTGCCAGTAGTATTTCGACAGGGCCGAATGAAAAACTGTTTTTT. This sequence encodes CASSISTGPNEKLFF.

This clonotype has at least ten counts. The J gene is TRBJ1-2, the V gene TRBV12-3 or TRBV12-4; D is perhaps TRBD1 (5 bases). V was trimmed by 6 bases and J by 6 bases, leaving 20 bases between them. CDR3 length: 15 amino acids. CDR3 coding DNA: TGTGCCAGCAGATCCCAGGGTACCCCTCTGAATGGCTACACCTTC. Translating it yields CASRSQGTPLNGYTF.

This clonotype appeared many times. The CDR3 here is CASSYHSDDRGDGYTF. The CDR3 DNA reads as TGTGCCAGCAGTTACCACTCGGACGATAGGGGGGATGGCTACACCTTC. The V call is TRBV6-5, the J call TRBJ1-2, with D tentatively TRBD1 (6 bases). This CDR3 contains 16 residues. CDR1 and CDR2 from the germline V gene are MNHEY and SVGAGI. With 2 bases removed from V and 6 bases from J, the gap between germline ends came to 19 bases.

In its sample, this clonotype was seen once. The rearrangement links TRBV2 to TRBJ1-6; the match to TRBD1 covers 9 bases. V gave up 3 bases and J gave up 10 bases; unmatched junction bases: 4. CDR1 and CDR2 (germline): SNHLY, FYNNEI. The CDR3 totals 14 residues. The CDR3 DNA is TGTGCCAGCAGTGATACAGGGGGCCAATCACCCCTCCACTTT. Encoded protein: CASSDTGGQSPLHF.

DNA for the CDR3: TGCAGCGTTGTGGGATCTGACTATGGCTACACCTTC. Translating it yields CSVVGSDYGYTF. V usage is TRBV29-1 and J usage is TRBJ1-2; D gene ambiguous. CDR1 SQVTM and CDR2 ANQGSEA come from the germline V gene. CDR3 length: 12 amino acids. The V end lost 4 bases, the J end lost 3 bases, and 9 bases lay between the germline ends.

This chain connects TRBV7-9 to TRBJ2-2; tentatively, D is TRBD2 (6 bases). The V gene lost 3 bases and the J gene lost 4 bases, with 12 bases spanning the gap. The V gene's germline CDR1 is SEHNR and CDR2 FQNEAQ (reference sequence). The CDR3 totals 15 residues. The CDR3 is CASSFPEEGTGELFF. CDR3 in DNA: TGTGCCAGCAGCTTTCCCGAGGAGGGCACCGGGGAGCTGTTTTTT.

Comment on this clonotype: One end of the junction fails to match germline, which may point to a read error. In DNA form, the CDR3 reads TGTGCCAGCAGTGCTCCGGGACAGGGAGTGTTCGGGGAGCTGTTTTTT. Protein sequence: CASSAPGQGVFGELFF. This chain connects TRBV10-3 to TRBJ2-2, with 9 nucleotides matching TRBD1. CDR1 ENHRY and CDR2 SYGVKD come from the germline V gene. This CDR3 is 16 amino acids long.

This clonotype was counted ten times or more. This sequence joins TRBV12-3 or TRBV12-4 and TRBJ1-4; 7 bases align to TRBD1. With 8 bases clipped from V and 9 bases from J, the junction kept 6 bases outside the gene matches. The CDR3 extends over 12 amino acids. The CDR3 DNA is TGTGCCAGCCGACAGGGTGGGAAAAAACTGTTTTTT. Translation gives CASRQGGKKLFF.

In its sample, this clonotype was seen a few times. V is TRBV4-3 and J is TRBJ1-3, with 7 bases aligning to TRBD1. The length of the CDR3 is 15 residues. Germline V lookup: CDR1 LGHNA, CDR2 YSLEER. The ends lost 3 bases at V and 4 bases at J; junction bases unmatched: 6. This CDR3 is CASSQWTGSGNTIYF. The CDR3 coding sequence is TGCGCCAGCAGCCAGTGGACAGGATCAGGAAACACCATATATTTT.

This clonotype was counted many times. The chain has TRBV7-8 and TRBJ1-6; no definite D call. The CDR3 covers 14 residues. V was cut by 2 bases and J by 6 bases, with 8 bases left in between. In germline, CDR1 is SGHVS, CDR2 FQNEAQ. CDR3 DNA: TGTGCCAGCAGCTTAACGTTTTTTAATTCACCCCTCCACTTT. This codes for CASSLTFFNSPLHF.

This clonotype has ten or more counts. The chain carries TRBV20-1 and TRBJ1-2; the D is unclear. The germline CDR1 and CDR2 sequences are DFQATT and SNEGSKA (reference sequence). CDR3 length: 11 residues. Here the CDR3 DNA reads TGCGAGACCGGCGCTACCTATGGCTACACCTTC. It encodes CETGATYGYTF.

This clonotype has ten or more counts. The chain's CDR3 is CASSADRDTGELFF. DNA of the CDR3: TGTGCCAGCAGCGCGGACCGAGACACCGGGGAGCTGTTTTTT. The rearrangement links TRBV11-2 to TRBJ2-2, with D uncertain. Trimming cost V 5 bases and J 3 bases, with 10 bases left between them. Per the germline V gene, CDR1 is SGHAT and CDR2 is FQNNGV. The CDR3 contains 14 residues.

The chain is built from TRBV20-1 and TRBJ2-5, with 11 bases lining up with TRBD2. The CDR3 is made up of 13 amino acids. Germline loops: CDR1 DFQATT, CDR2 SNEGSKA (reference sequence). V shed 6 bases and J 9 bases; nucleotides not matched to a gene: 9. CDR3: CSAKLAGARAQYF. As DNA, the CDR3 is TGCAGTGCAAAACTAGCGGGGGCAAGGGCCCAGTACTTC.

This chain connects TRBV11-2 to TRBJ2-7; D is ambiguous. The CDR3 runs to 14 residues. The V gene's germline CDR1 is SGHAT and CDR2 FQNNGV. Trimming cost V 5 bases and J 8 bases, with 19 bases left between them. The CDR3 sequence: CASSPRSNQPQQYF. The CDR3 nucleotides read TGTGCCAGCAGCCCTAGAAGCAATCAGCCCCAGCAGTACTTC.

This clonotype came up many times. The CDR3 is CATRDSDSDTDTQYF. Here the CDR3 DNA reads TGTGCCACCAGAGACTCGGACAGTGACACAGATACGCAGTATTTT. The chain joins TRBV24-1 to TRBJ2-3; maybe TRBD1 (6 bases). This CDR3 is built from 15 residues. V was shortened by 7 bases and J by 2 bases, with 15 bases between the two germline ends. Germline V CDR1 and CDR2: KGHDR, SFDVKD.

In its sample, this clonotype was seen a few times. The genes are TRBV5-8 and TRBJ1-2; tentative D call: TRBD1 (5 bases). Trimming removed 2 bases from V and 4 bases from J, with 15 bases in between. The CDR3 contains 15 residues. The germline V gene encodes CDR1 SGHTS and CDR2 YDEGEE. The CDR3 DNA follows: TGTGCCAGCAGCTTATCAGGGAGTAGAGGCTATGGCTACACCTTC. Protein: CASSLSGSRGYGYTF. The full variable domain, with the rest looked up from reference TRBV5-8 and TRBJ1-2, is EAGVTQSPTHLIKTRGQQATLRCSPISGHTSVYWYQQALGLGLQFLLWYDEGEERNRGNFPPRFSGRQFPNYSSELNVNALELEDSALYLCASSLSGSRGYGYTFGSGTRLTVV.

This clonotype was detected ten times or more. The CDR3 coding sequence is TGTGCCAGCAGACACGGGGGTCCCGGGGAGCTGTTTTTT. Translating it yields CASRHGGPGELFF. This chain connects TRBV2 to TRBJ2-2, with TRBD2 as a possible D gene (6 bases). The CDR3 extends over 13 amino acids. V was trimmed by 6 bases and J by 6 bases, leaving 11 bases between them. Germline assignment: CDR1 SNHLY and CDR2 FYNNEI.

Only a few counts were recorded for this clonotype. The rearrangement joins TRBV10-3 to TRBJ1-4, with D hard to call. CDR3 size: 13 residues. Germline CDR1 ENHRY, CDR2 SYGVKD. Deletions cut 11 bases from V and 7 bases from J, with 17 bases between. The CDR3 reads CASNDKTLEKLFF. CDR3 coding DNA: TGTGCCTCGAATGACAAGACCCTTGAAAAACTGTTTTTT.

In regard to this clonotype: At one end the junction does not follow the germline gene, possibly because of a read error. The chain carries TRBV5-1 and TRBJ2-5; D ambiguous. CDR1 is SGHRS, CDR2 YFSETQ, per germline. This CDR3 has 12 amino acids. DNA of the CDR3: TGCGCCAGCAATACAGCCCAAGAGGCCCAGTACTTC. Translation: CASNTAQEAQYF.

The chain carries TRBV14 and TRBJ1-6, with D perhaps TRBD1 (5 bases). Germline V lookup: CDR1 SGHDN, CDR2 FVKESK. The CDR3 sequence is 11 residues long. Trimming removed 6 bases at V and 13 bases at J, with 10 bases between. CDR3 sequence: CASSHRDPLHF. Here the CDR3 DNA reads TGTGCCAGCAGTCATCGGGACCCCCTCCACTTT.

This clonotype was counted between two and nine times. The chain uses TRBV6-1 and TRBJ2-2; D is unclear. Looked up from germline, CDR1 is MNHNS and CDR2 is SASEGT. CDR3 length equals 13 residues. Between the trimmed V and J ends, which lost 7 bases and 6 bases, there was a span of 12 bases. CDR3 in amino acids: CASIGDISGELFF. The CDR3 DNA is TGTGCCAGCATAGGAGACATATCCGGGGAGCTGTTTTTT.

About this clonotype: It may be a read error: a sequence one base away is much more abundant. This chain links TRBV2 with TRBJ1-1; TRBD1 aligns across 7 bases. The V and J ends lost 8 bases and 2 bases, in that order; junction bases with no gene match: 5. CDR3 size: 13 residues. CDR1 is SNHLY, CDR2 FYNNEI, per germline. The CDR3 nucleotides are TGTGCCAGCGTAACAGGGGCTAACACTGAAGCTTTCTTT. It translates to CASVTGANTEAFF.